This T cell receptor beta chain was identified during a study of early T cells in non-severe SARS-CoV-2 infection. Unique molecular identifiers (one per individual cDNA molecule) were attached. TCRdb processed the 5' RACE reads anew with MiXCR; each CDR3 protein has one entry. The sample consists of tens of thousands of distinct CDR3 sequences, 8.5% to 10% of them appearing once. This clonotype was recorded at least ten times. The CDR3 is 15 amino acids. V trimming: 2 bases; J trimming: 2 bases; junction bases outside the gene matches: 6. Germline lookup yields CDR1 DFQATT and CDR2 SNEGSKA (reference sequence).

V usage is TRBV20-1 and J usage is TRBJ2-5; 9 bases are shared with TRBD2. Sequencing input: whole blood. The sequence came from an adult who was a healthcare worker with PCR-confirmed SARS-CoV-2 infection or an uninfected control (not recorded which). The CDR3 nucleotides read TGCAGTGCTAGATCTAGACTAGCGGCACAAGAGACCCAGTACTTC. Protein: CSARSRLAAQETQYF.